One and the same sample provided the 25 T cell receptor beta chains below, sequenced in a study of shared clonotypes between healthy human individuals. TCRdb's table, derived via immunoSEQ multiplex PCR, lists solely in-frame clones and lacks some. The data contain fewer than 1.6 million clones, approximately 98.5% of them singletons. Sequenced material: naive CD4+ T cells sorted from blood. Subset noted: CD45RA+ positively selected. All receptors derive from a man aged 25-40 years in good health.

In regard to this clone: At the DNA level, this CDR3 is encoded by other sequences in the same sample as well. The V and J genes are TRBV7-2 and TRBJ2-2; D is ambiguous. Trimming shortened V by 2 bases and J by 4 bases, and 5 bases separated the two germline ends. Germline V gene data show CDR1 as SGHTA and CDR2 as FQGNSA. The CDR3 length is 13 residues. CDR3 loop: CASSLRVTGELFF. Written as DNA, the CDR3 is TGTGCCAGCAGCTTACGCGTCACCGGGGAGCTGTTTTTT.

The V and J genes are TRBV5-1 and TRBJ1-1; no definite D call. V was pared by 7 bases and J by 0 bases, with 10 bases between. This CDR3 spans 13 amino acids. Germline CDR1 and CDR2: SGHRS and YFSETQ. The CDR3 DNA reads as TGCGCCAGCTGCAGAGAAATGAACACTGAAGCTTTCTTT. This gives the protein CASCREMNTEAFF.

V gene TRBV7-6 combines with J gene TRBJ1-3; the D gene is possibly TRBD1 (5 bases). The CDR3 extends over 15 amino acids. Germline assignment: CDR1 SGHVS and CDR2 FNYEAQ. With 5 bases removed from V and 0 bases from J, the gap between germline ends came to 11 bases. The CDR3 DNA reads TGTGCCAGCAGCCCGACAGTCAACTCTGGAAACACCATATATTTT. Amino acid sequence: CASSPTVNSGNTIYF.

The rearrangement joins TRBV2 to TRBJ1-5, with D hard to call. The CDR3 extends over 12 amino acids. Between the trimmed V and J ends, which lost 6 bases and 3 bases, there was a span of 6 bases. Germline lookup yields CDR1 SNHLY and CDR2 FYNNEI. As DNA, the CDR3 is TGTGCCAGCAGCCTTGACAATCAGCCCCAGCATTTT. Its protein product is CASSLDNQPQHF.

CDR3 loop: CASSVRRSEAFF. DNA of the CDR3: TGTGCCAGCAGTGTTAGAAGAAGTGAAGCTTTCTTT. The rearrangement joins TRBV6-1 to TRBJ1-1; D unresolved. The germline V gene has CDR1 MNHNS and CDR2 SASEGT. Trimming stripped 4 bases from V and 7 bases from J, with 10 bases between. CDR3 length: 12 residues.

V gene TRBV2 combines with J gene TRBJ2-1; maybe TRBD1 (6 bases). Germline values: CDR1 SNHLY, CDR2 FYNNEI. This CDR3 region has 16 residues. V was trimmed by 5 bases and J by 0 bases, leaving 14 bases between them. In DNA form, the CDR3 reads TGTGCCAGCAGTTCCCAGGGGCAGAGCTCCTACAATGAGCAGTTCTTC. Translation gives CASSSQGQSSYNEQFF.

The V gene is TRBV10-3, the J gene TRBJ2-2, with D perhaps TRBD1 (6 bases). This CDR3 is 15 amino acids long. Germline loops: CDR1 ENHRY, CDR2 SYGVKD. Between the trimmed V and J ends, which lost 10 bases and 5 bases, there was a span of 20 bases. CDR3 loop: CATLGVQGLTGELFF. As DNA, the CDR3 is TGTGCCACCCTCGGGGTACAGGGTCTTACCGGGGAGCTGTTTTTT.

This chain joins TRBV29-1 and TRBJ2-7; tentative D call: TRBD1 (5 bases). The CDR3 runs 10 residues. Trimming cost V 5 bases and J 5 bases, with 7 bases left between them. CDR1 SQVTM and CDR2 ANQGSEA come from the germline V gene. CDR3 in amino acids: CSVQGDEQYF. The DNA of the CDR3 is TGCAGCGTTCAGGGCGACGAGCAGTACTTC.

This chain joins TRBV6-1 and TRBJ2-7; D might be TRBD1 (6 bases). Germline V gene data show CDR1 as MNHNS and CDR2 as SASEGT. The CDR3 loop spans 15 amino acids. V dropped 6 bases and J dropped 5 bases, with 20 bases sitting between them. DNA for the CDR3: TGTGCCAGCAGCGCAGGGACACCGCGCTACCACGAGCAGTACTTC. This sequence encodes CASSAGTPRYHEQYF.

The chain uses TRBV10-3 and TRBJ1-3; D possibly corresponds to TRBD1 (6 bases). The CDR3 sequence is 14 residues long. V dropped 5 bases and J dropped 2 bases, with 10 bases sitting between them. The germline CDR1 and CDR2 sequences are ENHRY and SYGVKD. Here the CDR3 DNA reads TGTGCCATCAGTAAACAGGGCCCTGGAAACACCATATATTTT. This gives the protein CAISKQGPGNTIYF.

The gene calls are TRBV29-1 and TRBJ2-7; TRBD2 is a possible D gene (6 bases). CDR1 SQVTM and CDR2 ANQGSEA come from the germline V gene. Deletions cut 7 bases from V and 2 bases from J, with 12 bases between. The CDR3 spans 12 residues. CDR3 sequence reads: CSGGDGPYEQYF. The CDR3 DNA follows: TGCAGCGGGGGGGACGGCCCCTACGAGCAGTACTTC.

This clone was recorded only once. The chain links TRBV10-3 to TRBJ2-7, with a tentative D call TRBD2 (6 bases). CDR1 is ENHRY, CDR2 SYGVKD, per germline. CDR3 length: 12 residues. V lost 10 bases and J 6 bases, leaving 16 bases between the germline ends. The CDR3 DNA reads as TGTGCCAAGACTAGTTCACGCCCCGAGCAGTACTTC. This codes for CAKTSSRPEQYF.

The chain combines TRBV7-9 with TRBJ2-3; tentatively, D is TRBD1 (5 bases). V gave up 5 bases and J gave up 4 bases, with 13 bases separating them. Germline V CDR1 and CDR2: SEHNR, FQNEAQ (reference sequence). The CDR3 is 14 amino acids. CDR3 sequence (DNA): TGTGCCAGCAGCCCCCCCCCAGGGTCAGATACGCAGTATTTT. Its translation is CASSPPPGSDTQYF.

The rearrangement links TRBV28 to TRBJ1-4; no clear D. The CDR3 has 15 amino acids. The ends were cut back, 5 bases at V and 0 bases at J, with 10 bases in the middle. From germline, CDR1 is MDHEN and CDR2 SYDVKM. The CDR3: CASSINLATNEKLFF. CDR3 in DNA: TGTGCCAGCAGTATCAACTTAGCAACTAATGAAAAACTGTTTTTT.

Comments on this clone: Within the sample, other DNA sequences also encode this same CDR3. The chain has TRBV9 and TRBJ2-7, with 9 bases lining up with TRBD1. The CDR3 loop spans 14 amino acids. The trim removed 3 bases at V and 3 bases at J, leaving 4 bases unmatched. CDR1 and CDR2 from the germline V gene are SGDLS and YYNGEE. CDR3 in amino acids: CASSAGQGDYEQYF. CDR3 nucleotides: TGTGCCAGCAGCGCGGGACAGGGAGACTACGAGCAGTACTTC.

V and J are TRBV2 and TRBJ2-3; no definite D call. V was pared by 8 bases and J by 6 bases, with 9 bases between. Germline CDR1 SNHLY, CDR2 FYNNEI. CDR3 size: 11 residues. The CDR3 DNA sequence: TGTGCCAGCTCCCGTTTGGATACGCAGTATTTT. Its protein product is CASSRLDTQYF.

As concerns this clone: The junction departs from germline at one end; a sequencing error may be responsible. J is TRBJ2-3 and V is TRBV28; 8 nucleotides agree with TRBD2. This CDR3 contains 13 residues. Germline CDR1 is MDHEN and CDR2 is SYDVKM. DNA for the CDR3: TGTGCCAGCATTTTAGCGGGAACAGATACGCAGTATTTT. Amino acids: CASILAGTDTQYF.

V usage is TRBV28 and J usage is TRBJ1-5, with TRBD1 matching 8 bases. The V gene end was trimmed by 3 bases and the J gene end by 3 bases; junction bases not matched to a gene: 16. The CDR3 is 19 residues long. Germline V lookup: CDR1 MDHEN, CDR2 SYDVKM. In DNA, the CDR3 is TGTGCCAGCAGTTTTCCTCCATCCCGACAGGGGATTATCAATCAGCCCCAGCATTTT. It encodes CASSFPPSRQGIINQPQHF.

V is TRBV10-3 and J is TRBJ2-5; 7 positions agree with TRBD1. Germline CDR1 is ENHRY and CDR2 is SYGVKD. This CDR3 is built from 16 residues. V trimming: 5 bases; J trimming: 0 bases; junction bases outside the gene matches: 9. This CDR3 is CAISTIGTAYQETQYF. The CDR3 nucleotides are TGTGCCATCAGTACGATAGGGACAGCGTACCAAGAGACCCAGTACTTC.

The J gene is TRBJ2-5, the V gene TRBV5-1; 8 bases map to TRBD1. Germline CDR1 SGHRS, CDR2 YFSETQ. Trimming cost V 3 bases and J 5 bases; bases outside gene matches: 12. This CDR3 has 16 amino acids. CDR3 region: CASSSGQGTMGETQYF. CDR3 sequence (DNA): TGCGCCAGCAGCTCAGGACAGGGCACGATGGGGGAGACCCAGTACTTC.

The rearrangement uses TRBV7-6 and TRBJ2-2; the match to TRBD1 covers 9 bases. Looked up from germline, CDR1 is SGHVS and CDR2 is FNYEAQ. The junction had 10 bases not matched to a gene; V was cut back by 4 bases and J by 4 bases. The CDR3 is 17 amino acids. The CDR3 here is CASSSGRWTGATGELFF. The CDR3 coding sequence is TGTGCCAGCAGCTCTGGGCGTTGGACAGGGGCCACCGGGGAGCTGTTTTTT.

The rearrangement uses TRBV4-3 and TRBJ2-7, with 8 bases identical to TRBD1. Per germline, CDR1 LGHNA and CDR2 YSLEER. With V trimmed by 0 bases and J by 2 bases, 6 bases remained unmatched. The CDR3 extends over 16 amino acids. The CDR3 region is CASSQDLGQETYEQYF. The CDR3 DNA is TGCGCCAGCAGCCAAGATTTGGGACAGGAGACCTACGAGCAGTACTTC.

The rearrangement uses TRBV2 and TRBJ1-1, with TRBD1 as a possible D gene (5 bases). Germline V CDR1 and CDR2: SNHLY, FYNNEI. V gave up 11 bases and J gave up 5 bases, with 9 bases separating them. CDR3 length: 10 residues. The CDR3 DNA sequence: TGTGCCGGCGGGGGAACTGAAGCTTTCTTT. It codes for CAGGGTEAFF.

This chain uses TRBV27 with TRBJ1-2; D is unresolved. The CDR3 loop spans 14 amino acids. With 5 bases removed from V and 7 bases from J, the gap between germline ends came to 17 bases. CDR1 MNHEY and CDR2 SMNVEV come from the germline V gene (reference sequence). CDR3 amino acids: CASSPGAGFPGYTF. In DNA, the CDR3 is TGTGCCAGCAGTCCAGGAGCAGGTTTCCCTGGCTACACCTTC.

Worth noting for this clone: This sample includes further DNA sequences coding for the same CDR3. This chain joins TRBV19 and TRBJ2-7; D ambiguous. This CDR3 comprises 14 residues. Per germline, CDR1 LNHDA and CDR2 SQIVND (reference sequence). Trimming left V 5 bases short and J 4 bases short, with 15 bases between. CDR3 sequence reads: CASSSPGGAYEQYF. The CDR3 region has the DNA TGTGCCAGTAGTTCGCCCGGCGGAGCATACGAGCAGTACTTC.